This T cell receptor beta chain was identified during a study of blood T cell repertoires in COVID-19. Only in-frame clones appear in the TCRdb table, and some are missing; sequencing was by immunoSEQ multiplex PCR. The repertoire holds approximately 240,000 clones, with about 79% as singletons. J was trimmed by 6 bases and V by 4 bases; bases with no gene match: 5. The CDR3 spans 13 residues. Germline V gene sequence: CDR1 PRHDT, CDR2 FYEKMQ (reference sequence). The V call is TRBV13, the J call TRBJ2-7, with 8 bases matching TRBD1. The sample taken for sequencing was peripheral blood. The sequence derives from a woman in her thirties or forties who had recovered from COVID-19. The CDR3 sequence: CASSSGQGFEQYF. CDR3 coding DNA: TGTGCCAGCAGCTCCGGACAGGGTTTCGAGCAGTACTTC.